This TCR beta chain stems from a study of CD8 T cells in ankylosing spondylitis. TCRdb analysed the 5' RACE reads with MiXCR anew, one entry per CDR3 protein. The table shows around 220,000 distinct CDR3 sequences, with around 17% occurring only once. Germline V gene lookup returns CDR1 SGHTA and CDR2 FQGTGA. This CDR3 spans 14 amino acids. The V and J ends lost 6 bases and 13 bases, in that order; junction bases with no gene match: 12. This clonotype was counted a few times. What it binds is not known. Study outcomes and limitations: About 8 highly homologous variants made up a TCR beta motif that seemed to typify ankylosing spondylitis blood.

The sample comprised blood, either unsorted or a sorted T cell fraction (not recorded which). This chain connects TRBV7-3 to TRBJ2-5, with 12 nucleotides matching TRBD2. This receptor was taken from a male donor with ankylosing spondylitis. CDR3 sequence: CASSPGLAGSLWYF. CDR3 nucleotides: TGTGCCAGCAGTCCTGGACTAGCGGGATCCCTGTGGTACTTC.